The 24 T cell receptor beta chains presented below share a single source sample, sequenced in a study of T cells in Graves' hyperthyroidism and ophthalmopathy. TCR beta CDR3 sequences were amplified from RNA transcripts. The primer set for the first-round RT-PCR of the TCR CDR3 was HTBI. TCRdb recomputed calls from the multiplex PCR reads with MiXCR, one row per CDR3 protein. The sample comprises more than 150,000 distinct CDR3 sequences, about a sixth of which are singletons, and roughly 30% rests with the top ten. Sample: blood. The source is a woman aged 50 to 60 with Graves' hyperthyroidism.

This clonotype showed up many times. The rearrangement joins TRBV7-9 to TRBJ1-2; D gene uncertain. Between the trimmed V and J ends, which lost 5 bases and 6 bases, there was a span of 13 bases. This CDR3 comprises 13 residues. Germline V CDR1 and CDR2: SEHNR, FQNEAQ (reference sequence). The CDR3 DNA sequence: TGTGCCAGCAGCCGGTATGAGGCCAATGGCTACACCTTC. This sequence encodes CASSRYEANGYTF.

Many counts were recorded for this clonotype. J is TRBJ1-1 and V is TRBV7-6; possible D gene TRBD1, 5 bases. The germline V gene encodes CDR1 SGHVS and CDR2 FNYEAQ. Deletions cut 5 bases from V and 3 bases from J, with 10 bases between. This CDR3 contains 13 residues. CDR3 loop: CASSPLTDTEAFF. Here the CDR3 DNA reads TGTGCCAGCAGCCCCTTGACAGACACTGAAGCTTTCTTT.

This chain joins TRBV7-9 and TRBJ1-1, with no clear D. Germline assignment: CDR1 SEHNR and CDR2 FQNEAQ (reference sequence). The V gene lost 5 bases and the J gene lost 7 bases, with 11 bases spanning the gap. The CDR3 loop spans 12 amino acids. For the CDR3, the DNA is TGTGCCAGCAGCCCCGGGGAGCATGAAGCTTTCTTT. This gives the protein CASSPGEHEAFF.

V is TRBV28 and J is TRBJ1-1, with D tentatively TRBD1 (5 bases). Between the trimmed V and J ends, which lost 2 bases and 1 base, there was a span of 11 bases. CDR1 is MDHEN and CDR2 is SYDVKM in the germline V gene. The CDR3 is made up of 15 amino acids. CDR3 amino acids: CASSLHAGGNTEAFF. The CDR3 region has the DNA TGTGCCAGCAGTTTACATGCCGGGGGGAACACTGAAGCTTTCTTT.

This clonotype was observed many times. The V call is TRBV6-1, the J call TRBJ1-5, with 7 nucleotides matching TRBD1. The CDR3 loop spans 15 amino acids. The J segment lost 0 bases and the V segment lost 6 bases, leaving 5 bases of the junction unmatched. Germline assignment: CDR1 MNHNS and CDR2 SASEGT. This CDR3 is CASRLDRHSNQPQHF. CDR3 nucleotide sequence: TGTGCCAGCAGATTGGACAGGCATAGCAATCAGCCCCAGCATTTT.

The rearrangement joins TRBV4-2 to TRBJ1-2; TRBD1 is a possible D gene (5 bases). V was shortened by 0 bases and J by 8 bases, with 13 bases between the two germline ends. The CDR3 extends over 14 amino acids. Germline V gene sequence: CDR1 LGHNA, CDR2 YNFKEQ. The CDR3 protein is CASSQDSGGQGYTF. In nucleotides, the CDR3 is TGTGCCAGCAGCCAAGATAGCGGGGGTCAGGGCTACACCTTC.

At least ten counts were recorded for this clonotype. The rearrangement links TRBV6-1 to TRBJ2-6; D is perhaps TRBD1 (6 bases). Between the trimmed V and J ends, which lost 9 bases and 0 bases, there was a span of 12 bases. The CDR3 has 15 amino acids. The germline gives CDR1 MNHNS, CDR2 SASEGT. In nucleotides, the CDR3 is TGTGCCAGTACAGGACAGAGCTCTGGGGCCAACGTCCTGACTTTC. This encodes CASTGQSSGANVLTF.

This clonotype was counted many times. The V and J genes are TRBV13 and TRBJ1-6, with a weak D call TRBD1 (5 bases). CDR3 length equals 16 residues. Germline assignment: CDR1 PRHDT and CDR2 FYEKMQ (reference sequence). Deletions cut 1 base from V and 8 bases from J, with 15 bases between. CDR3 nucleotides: TGTGCCAGCAGCTTAGACGGGGGAAGGCGGTATTCACCCCTCCACTTT. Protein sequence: CASSLDGGRRYSPLHF.

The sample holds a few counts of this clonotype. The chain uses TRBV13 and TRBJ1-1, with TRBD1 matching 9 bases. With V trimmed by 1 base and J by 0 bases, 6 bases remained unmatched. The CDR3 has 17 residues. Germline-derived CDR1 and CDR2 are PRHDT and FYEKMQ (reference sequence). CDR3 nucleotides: TGTGCCAGCAGCTTAGAGGACAGGGGTAATATGAACACTGAAGCTTTCTTT. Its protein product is CASSLEDRGNMNTEAFF. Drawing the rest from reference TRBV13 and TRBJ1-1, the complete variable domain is AAGVIQSPRHLIKEKRETATLKCYPIPRHDTVYWYQQGPGQDPQFLISFYEKMQSDKGSIPDRFSAQQFSDYHSELNMSSLELGDSALYFCASSLEDRGNMNTEAFFGQGTRLTVV.

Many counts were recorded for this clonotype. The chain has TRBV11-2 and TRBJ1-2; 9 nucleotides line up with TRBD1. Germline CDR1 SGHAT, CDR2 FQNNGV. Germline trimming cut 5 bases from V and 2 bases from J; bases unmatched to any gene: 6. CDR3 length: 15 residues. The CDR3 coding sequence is TGTGCCAGCAGCAGAAGAGGACAGGGGAACTATGGCTACACCTTC. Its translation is CASSRRGQGNYGYTF.

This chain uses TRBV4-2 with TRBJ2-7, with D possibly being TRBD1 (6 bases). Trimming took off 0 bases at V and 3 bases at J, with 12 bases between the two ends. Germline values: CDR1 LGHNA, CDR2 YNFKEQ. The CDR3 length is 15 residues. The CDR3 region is CASSQERDTGYEQYF. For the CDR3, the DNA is TGTGCCAGCAGCCAAGAAAGGGACACCGGCTACGAGCAGTACTTC.

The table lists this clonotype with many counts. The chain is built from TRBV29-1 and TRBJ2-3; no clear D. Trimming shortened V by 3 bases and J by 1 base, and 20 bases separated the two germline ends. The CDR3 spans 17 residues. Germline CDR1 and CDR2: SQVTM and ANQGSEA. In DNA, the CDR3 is TGCAGCGTTGACTCCCCCGGAAAGCTGGTGCGCACAGATACGCAGTATTTT. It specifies CSVDSPGKLVRTDTQYF.

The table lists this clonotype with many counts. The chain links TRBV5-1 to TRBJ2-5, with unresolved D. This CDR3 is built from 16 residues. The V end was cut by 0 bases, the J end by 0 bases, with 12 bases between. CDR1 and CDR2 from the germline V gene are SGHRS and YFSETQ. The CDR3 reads CASSLGAGLHQETQYF. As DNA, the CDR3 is TGCGCCAGCAGCTTGGGGGCAGGATTACACCAAGAGACCCAGTACTTC.

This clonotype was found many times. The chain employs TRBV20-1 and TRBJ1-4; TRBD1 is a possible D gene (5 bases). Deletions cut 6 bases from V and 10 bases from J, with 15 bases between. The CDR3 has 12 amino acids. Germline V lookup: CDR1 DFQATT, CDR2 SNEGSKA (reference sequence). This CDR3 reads CSAQGPGGKLFF. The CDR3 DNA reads TGCAGTGCCCAGGGCCCCGGGGGAAAACTGTTTTTT.

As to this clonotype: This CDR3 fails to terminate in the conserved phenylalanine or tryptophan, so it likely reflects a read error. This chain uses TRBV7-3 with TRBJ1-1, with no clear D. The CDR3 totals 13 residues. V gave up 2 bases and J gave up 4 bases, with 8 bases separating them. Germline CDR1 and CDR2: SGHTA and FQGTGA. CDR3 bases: TGTGCCAGCAGCTTAGCTAGGGCCACTGAAGCTTTCTCT. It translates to CASSLARATEAFS.

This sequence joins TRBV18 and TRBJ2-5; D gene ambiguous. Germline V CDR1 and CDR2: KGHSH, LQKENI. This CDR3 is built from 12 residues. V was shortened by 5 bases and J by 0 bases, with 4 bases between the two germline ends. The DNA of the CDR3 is TGTGCCAGCTCAGCCTACCAAGAGACCCAGTACTTC. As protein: CASSAYQETQYF. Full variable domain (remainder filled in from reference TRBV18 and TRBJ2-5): NAGVMQNPRHLVRRRGQEARLRCSPMKGHSHVYWYRQLPEEGLKFMVYLQKENIIDESGMPKERFSAEFPKEGPSILRIQQVVRGDSAAYFCASSAYQETQYFGPGTRLLVL.

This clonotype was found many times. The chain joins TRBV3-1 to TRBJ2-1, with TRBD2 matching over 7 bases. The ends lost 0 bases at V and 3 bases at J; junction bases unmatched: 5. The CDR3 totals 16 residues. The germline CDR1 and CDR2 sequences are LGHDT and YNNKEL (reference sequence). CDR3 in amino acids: CASSQDLAVDYNEQFF. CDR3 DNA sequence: TGTGCCAGCAGCCAAGACCTAGCGGTGGACTACAATGAGCAGTTCTTC.

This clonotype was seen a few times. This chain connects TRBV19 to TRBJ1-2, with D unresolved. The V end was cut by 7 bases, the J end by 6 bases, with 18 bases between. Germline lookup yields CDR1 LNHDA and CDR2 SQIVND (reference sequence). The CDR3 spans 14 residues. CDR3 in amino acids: CASTIRNIRNGYTF. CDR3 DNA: TGTGCCAGTACAATCCGGAATATAAGGAATGGCTACACCTTC. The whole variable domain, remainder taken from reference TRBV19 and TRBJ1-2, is DGGITQSPKYLFRKEGQNVTLSCEQNLNHDAMYWYRQDPGQGLRLIYYSQIVNDFQKGDIAEGYSVSREKKESFPLTVTSAQKNPTAFYLCASTIRNIRNGYTFGSGTRLTVV.

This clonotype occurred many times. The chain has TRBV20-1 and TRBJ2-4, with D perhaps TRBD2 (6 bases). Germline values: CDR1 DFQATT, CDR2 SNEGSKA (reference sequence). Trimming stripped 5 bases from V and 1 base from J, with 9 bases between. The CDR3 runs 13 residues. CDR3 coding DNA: TGCAGTGCTGGAGGGGCGGCCAAAAACATTCAGTACTTC. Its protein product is CSAGGAAKNIQYF.

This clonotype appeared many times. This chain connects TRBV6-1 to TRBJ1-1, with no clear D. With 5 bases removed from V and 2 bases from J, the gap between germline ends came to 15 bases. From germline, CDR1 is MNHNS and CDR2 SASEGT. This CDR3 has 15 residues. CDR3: CASSPRRSGNTEAFF. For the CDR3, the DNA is TGTGCCAGCAGTCCTCGCCGTTCAGGTAACACTGAAGCTTTCTTT.

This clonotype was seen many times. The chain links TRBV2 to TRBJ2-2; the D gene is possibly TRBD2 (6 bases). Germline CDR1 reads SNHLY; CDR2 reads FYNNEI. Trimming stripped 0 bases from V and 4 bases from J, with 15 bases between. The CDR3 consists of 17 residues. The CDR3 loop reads CASSEALRGGGTGELFF. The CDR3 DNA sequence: TGTGCCAGCAGTGAAGCGCTTCGTGGGGGAGGCACCGGGGAGCTGTTTTTT.

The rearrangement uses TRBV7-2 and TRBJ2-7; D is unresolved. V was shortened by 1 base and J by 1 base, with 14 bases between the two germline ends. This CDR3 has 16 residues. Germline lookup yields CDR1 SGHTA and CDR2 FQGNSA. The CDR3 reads CASSLGLRVTSYEQYF. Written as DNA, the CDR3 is TGTGCCAGCAGCTTAGGGCTAAGGGTCACATCCTACGAGCAGTACTTC.

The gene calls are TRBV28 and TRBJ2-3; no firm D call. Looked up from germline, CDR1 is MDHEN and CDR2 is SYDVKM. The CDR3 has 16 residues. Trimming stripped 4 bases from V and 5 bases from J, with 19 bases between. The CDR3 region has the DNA TGTGCCAGCAGTTCCCGGGCCTCTATGGAGTTAGATACGCAGTATTTT. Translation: CASSSRASMELDTQYF.

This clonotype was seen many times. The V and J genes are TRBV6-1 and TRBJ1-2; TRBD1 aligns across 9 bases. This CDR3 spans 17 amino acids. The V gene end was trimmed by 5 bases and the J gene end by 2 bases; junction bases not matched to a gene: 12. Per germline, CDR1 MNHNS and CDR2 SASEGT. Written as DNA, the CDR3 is TGTGCCAGCAGTCCTCTGGACAGGGGTGATGGGAACTATGGCTACACCTTC. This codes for CASSPLDRGDGNYGYTF.